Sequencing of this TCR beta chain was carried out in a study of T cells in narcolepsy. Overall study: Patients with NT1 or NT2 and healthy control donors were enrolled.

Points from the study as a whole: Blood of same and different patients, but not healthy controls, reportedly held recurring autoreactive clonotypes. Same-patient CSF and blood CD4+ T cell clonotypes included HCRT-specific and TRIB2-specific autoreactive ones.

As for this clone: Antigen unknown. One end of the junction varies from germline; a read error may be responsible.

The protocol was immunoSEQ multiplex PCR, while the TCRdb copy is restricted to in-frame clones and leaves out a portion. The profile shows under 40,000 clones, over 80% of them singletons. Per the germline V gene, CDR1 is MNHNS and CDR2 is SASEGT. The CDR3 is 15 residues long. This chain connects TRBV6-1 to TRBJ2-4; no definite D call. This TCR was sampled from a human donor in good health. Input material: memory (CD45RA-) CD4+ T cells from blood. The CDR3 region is CASREVIGSKNIQYF. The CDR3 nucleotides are TGTGCCAGCAGGGAAGTAATTGGGTCCAAAAACATTCAGTACTTC.